Each of the 28 T cell receptor beta chains below was sequenced from the same sample in a study of CD8+CD57+ T cells in acquired aplastic anemia. Genomic DNA templated the TCR beta VDJ and CDR3 profiling. TCRdb re-derived calls from the reads in MiXCR, one entry per CDR3 protein. Among just over 400,000 distinct CDR3 sequences, roughly 64% were seen once, and the ten largest hold 4%. The sample consisted of sorted CD4+, CD8+, or CD8+CD57+ T cells (not recorded which) from PBMCs. These receptors originate from a human donor in good health, serving as a control.

The chain uses TRBV5-1 and TRBJ1-1, with 8 bases that match TRBD1. This CDR3 comprises 12 residues. The germline V gene encodes CDR1 SGHRS and CDR2 YFSETQ. The trim removed 3 bases at V and 9 bases at J, leaving 4 bases unmatched. In DNA form, the CDR3 reads TGCGCCAGCAGCTGGGGACAGGACCAAGCTTTCTTT. It is translated as CASSWGQDQAFF.

On this clonotype: No conserved phenylalanine or tryptophan is present at the end of the CDR3, so a read error is the likely explanation. The chain recombines TRBV5-5 with TRBJ1-1; D is ambiguous. The germline V gene encodes CDR1 SGHKS and CDR2 YYEKEE (reference sequence). Trimming pared 4 bases from V and 0 bases from J, leaving 10 bases between. The CDR3 has 14 residues. The CDR3 bases are TGTGCCAGCAGCGAAGATAATATGAACACTGAAGCTTTCTGT. Protein sequence: CASSEDNMNTEAFC.

The chain carries TRBV7-2 and TRBJ2-5; D remains unclear. The CDR3 consists of 16 residues. CDR1 SGHTA and CDR2 FQGNSA come from the germline V gene. Trimming removed 5 bases at V and 11 bases at J, with 27 bases between. DNA of the CDR3: TGTGCCAGCAGCGCCGCGGCAGGCCCTAACAGCATATATCAGTACTTC. Residues: CASSAAAGPNSIYQYF.

The J gene is TRBJ1-6, the V gene TRBV2, with D hard to call. The CDR3 covers 12 residues. With 7 bases removed from V and 10 bases from J, the gap between germline ends came to 11 bases. Germline assignment: CDR1 SNHLY and CDR2 FYNNEI. The CDR3 sequence is CASTAPPSPLHF. Here the CDR3 DNA reads TGTGCCAGCACAGCCCCCCCGTCACCCCTCCACTTT.

This clonotype has ten or more counts. The rearrangement joins TRBV15 to TRBJ1-3; TRBD1 agrees at 7 bases. The CDR3 contains 16 residues. Germline lookup yields CDR1 LNHNV and CDR2 YYDKDF (reference sequence). J was trimmed by 0 bases and V by 4 bases; bases with no gene match: 6. This chain's CDR3 is CATSIWTGSSGNTIYF. In DNA, the CDR3 is TGTGCCACCAGCATATGGACAGGCAGCTCTGGAAACACCATATATTTT. Using reference TRBV15 and TRBJ1-3 for the parts outside the CDR3, the full variable domain is DAMVIQNPRYQVTQFGKPVTLSCSQTLNHNVMYWYQQKSSQAPKLLFHYYDKDFNNEADTPDNFQSRRPNTSFCFLDIRSPGLGDTAMYLCATSIWTGSSGNTIYFGEGSWLTVV.

V gene TRBV12-5 combines with J gene TRBJ2-3; D uncertain. Germline loops: CDR1 LGHNT, CDR2 FRNRAP. V shed 1 base and J shed 14 bases, with 22 bases lying between them. This CDR3 spans 15 amino acids. The CDR3 DNA reads as TGTGCTAGTGGTTTGGCGAACCGTAGCAAACATACGTTGTATTTT. Amino acids: CASGLANRSKHTLYF.

This clonotype has a single count. A junction end diverges from the germline sequence, so it may reflect a read error. This CDR3 reads CASSLHTGARDEQF. As DNA, the CDR3 is TGTGCCAGCAGCCTCCACACAGGGGCGAGGGACGAGCAGTTT. The rearrangement uses TRBV7-8 and TRBJ2-2, with 7 bases aligning to TRBD1. This CDR3 spans 14 amino acids. In germline, CDR1 is SGHVS, CDR2 FQNEAQ. The whole variable domain, remainder taken from reference TRBV7-8 and TRBJ2-2, is GAGVSQSPRYKVAKRGQDVALRCDPISGHVSLFWYQQALGQGPEFLTYFQNEAQLDKSGLPSDRFFAERPEGSVSTLKIQRTQQEDSAVYLCASSLHTGARDEQFGEGSRLTVL.

This clonotype showed up just once. J is TRBJ1-6 and V is TRBV7-2; no definite D call. Germline V gene data show CDR1 as SGHTA and CDR2 as FQGNSA. The CDR3 length is 14 residues. Trimming cost V 2 bases and J 12 bases, with 14 bases left between them. CDR3 in DNA: TGTGCCAGCAGCTTACGATGGGAACCCCAACCCCTCCACTTT. This gives the protein CASSLRWEPQPLHF.

This clonotype was counted only a few times. The chain carries TRBV9 and TRBJ2-7; possibly TRBD1 for D (6 bases). CDR3 size: 14 residues. Trimming left V 1 base short and J 3 bases short, with 11 bases between. Germline CDR1 is SGDLS and CDR2 is YYNGEE. As DNA, the CDR3 is TGTGCCAGCAGCGTATCGGAACAGGGCTACGAGCAGTACTTC. Encoded protein: CASSVSEQGYEQYF.

This chain uses TRBV7-2 with TRBJ1-1, with D perhaps TRBD1 (5 bases). There are 14 residues in the CDR3. With 1 base removed from V and 5 bases from J, the gap between germline ends came to 11 bases. Germline CDR1 is SGHTA and CDR2 is FQGNSA. CDR3 sequence: CASSLEVQGTEAFF. The CDR3, as DNA: TGTGCCAGCAGCTTAGAGGTCCAGGGAACTGAAGCTTTCTTT.

This rearrangement joins TRBV6-1 to TRBJ2-7; D not certain. There are 11 residues in the CDR3. Trimming took off 7 bases at V and 2 bases at J, with 6 bases between the two ends. CDR1 and CDR2 (germline): MNHNS, SASEGT. The chain's CDR3 is CASKGPYEQYF. The CDR3 DNA sequence: TGTGCCAGCAAGGGTCCCTACGAGCAGTACTTC.

This clonotype came up many times. The chain couples TRBV12-3 or TRBV12-4 to TRBJ2-1; TRBD1 matches 8 bases. Losses at the gene ends were 6 bases for V and 8 bases for J; bases not matched to a gene: 6. CDR3 size: 13 residues. The CDR3 DNA reads as TGTGCCAGCAGACTTCAACAGGGGGATGAGCAGTTCTTC. Translated: CASRLQQGDEQFF.

The V gene is TRBV5-8, the J gene TRBJ1-1; D may be TRBD1 (5 bases). The V end was cut by 2 bases, the J end by 10 bases, with 18 bases between. The germline V gene has CDR1 SGHTS and CDR2 YDEGEE. The CDR3 runs to 14 residues. The CDR3 nucleotides read TGTGCCAGCAGCTTAGGCCCCGGCAGGGCCGGAGCTTTCTTT. Protein: CASSLGPGRAGAFF.

Worth noting for this clonotype: Because the CDR3's place on the DNA is in doubt, the DNA is left out and the CDR3 is given as listed by TCRdb. J is TRBJ2-1 and V is TRBV7-6; TRBD2 is taken as the D call from the table, unchecked against the DNA. Including both end residues, the CDR3 is 18 amino acids long. Germline V lookup: CDR1 SGHVS, CDR2 FNYEAQ. The CDR3 region is CDSSFCICSARGQETQYF.

This clonotype was detected only a few times. J is TRBJ2-7 and V is TRBV12-3 or TRBV12-4; 9 bases are shared with TRBD1. The CDR3 consists of 14 residues. V lost 7 bases and J lost 3; bases outside the gene matches: 7. The CDR3 loop reads CASTPWDRVYEQYF. The CDR3 DNA reads TGTGCCAGCACCCCGTGGGACAGGGTCTACGAGCAGTACTTC.

The chain combines TRBV27 with TRBJ1-3, with 7 positions matching TRBD1. This CDR3 region has 15 residues. Trimming cost V 6 bases and J 8 bases; bases outside gene matches: 13. Germline CDR1 and CDR2: MNHEY and SMNVEV (reference sequence). The CDR3 nucleotides read TGTGCCAGCAGCTCGGGACAGTTCTATGGCTACACCATATATTTT. Protein: CASSSGQFYGYTIYF.

A note on this clonotype: The conserved phenylalanine or tryptophan is not found at the CDR3 terminus, so this likely reflects a read error. The limits of the CDR3 on the DNA are not certain, so only TCRdb's listed CDR3 is given. This chain uses TRBV2 with TRBJ1-2; TRBD1, the table's D call, lacks a check against the DNA. Both ends counted, the CDR3 spans 16 residues. Germline V CDR1 and CDR2: SNHLY, FYNNEI. CDR3 sequence reads: CASRAFTRERARQYFC.

This clonotype was seen ten or more times. The V gene is TRBV7-2, the J gene TRBJ2-2, with D perhaps given as TRBD1 or TRBD2 (6 bases each). V dropped 5 bases and J dropped 2 bases, with 15 bases sitting between them. The CDR3 loop spans 16 amino acids. In germline, CDR1 is SGHTA, CDR2 FQGNSA. CDR3 coding DNA: TGTGCCAGCAGCCCTCGAGGGGGGTTCAACACCGGGGAGCTGTTTTTT. Translated: CASSPRGGFNTGELFF.

To note about this clonotype: No DNA is shown, since the ends of the CDR3 on it are uncertain; the CDR3 is the one TCRdb lists. The chain has TRBV7-7 and TRBJ1-1. Germline values: CDR1 SSHAT, CDR2 FNYEAQ (reference sequence). The CDR3 adds up to 15 amino acids, both ends counted. CDR3 amino acids: CASSLVENTEAFFFF.

The rearrangement links TRBV7-6 to TRBJ1-2, with D perhaps matching TRBD1 (6 bases). Germline loops: CDR1 SGHVS, CDR2 FNYEAQ. The V end was cut by 3 bases, the J end by 3 bases, with 14 bases between. The length of the CDR3 is 15 residues. The chain's CDR3 is CASSLEVQGDYGYTF. Written as DNA, the CDR3 is TGTGCCAGCAGCTTGGAAGTACAGGGTGACTATGGCTACACCTTC.

The rearrangement links TRBV7-2 to TRBJ1-6; D not resolved. Trimming took off 4 bases at V and 10 bases at J, with 14 bases between the two ends. CDR1 and CDR2 (germline): SGHTA, FQGNSA. The CDR3 runs to 14 residues. CDR3 loop: CASSSSLGGSPLHF. The CDR3 coding sequence is TGTGCCAGCAGCTCGTCACTAGGAGGGTCACCCCTCCACTTT.

A word on this clonotype: At one boundary the junction diverges from the germline segment, which might be a read error. The chain employs TRBV20-1 and TRBJ2-6; 8 bases fit TRBD2. CDR3 size: 13 residues. Germline CDR1 and CDR2: DFQATT and SNEGSKA (reference sequence). CDR3 bases: TGCAGTGCTTTGTTCGGGGGGGCCATCGTCCTGACTTTC. This sequence encodes CSALFGGAIVLTF.

In its sample, this clonotype was seen a few times. The chain recombines TRBV29-1 with TRBJ2-5; D is perhaps TRBD1 or TRBD2 (5 bases each). The germline CDR1 and CDR2 sequences are SQVTM and ANQGSEA. The V end was cut by 5 bases, the J end by 4 bases, with 11 bases between. The CDR3 length is 12 residues. CDR3 DNA: TGCAGCGTTCGATGGGGACGAGAGACCCAGTACTTC. Amino acid sequence: CSVRWGRETQYF.

This clonotype has at least ten counts. The V gene is TRBV11-3, the J gene TRBJ2-2; D unclear. Germline CDR1 SGHNT, CDR2 YENEEA. Deletions cut 5 bases from V and 3 bases from J, with 7 bases between. The CDR3 is 13 amino acids. CDR3 protein: CASSQQYTGELFF. The CDR3 nucleotides read TGTGCCAGCAGCCAACAGTACACCGGGGAGCTGTTTTTT.

In DNA form, the CDR3 reads TGTGCCAGCAGCTTGGCAGGGAGGGCCTTGAACACTGAAGCTTTCTTT. Its translation is CASSLAGRALNTEAFF. The chain employs TRBV5-8 and TRBJ1-1; the D gene is possibly TRBD1 (5 bases). Per the germline V gene, CDR1 is SGHTS and CDR2 is YDEGEE. Trimming left V 0 bases short and J 0 bases short, with 12 bases between. This CDR3 spans 16 amino acids.

The CDR3, as DNA: TGTGCCAGCAGCTCTGGGGGCGGGACCGGGGAGCTGTTTTTT. It specifies CASSSGGGTGELFF. The V and J genes are TRBV7-3 and TRBJ2-2, with a tentative D call TRBD1 (6 bases). CDR1 is SGHTA, CDR2 FQGTGA, per germline. The CDR3 runs 14 residues. V was clipped by 4 bases and J by 5 bases, with 11 bases between them.

The gene calls are TRBV7-6 and TRBJ2-1, with D maybe TRBD1 (6 bases). The ends were cut back, 1 base at V and 15 bases at J, with 22 bases in the middle. CDR3 length: 15 residues. Germline V gene sequence: CDR1 SGHVS, CDR2 FNYEAQ. CDR3 coding DNA: TGTGCCAGCAGCTTAGTGGGCCCCGCCTGGACAGATACGTTCTTC. It translates to CASSLVGPAWTDTFF.

This chain links TRBV12-3 or TRBV12-4 with TRBJ1-5; 10 bases agree with TRBD1. The CDR3 sequence is 16 residues long. The V gene end was trimmed by 9 bases and the J gene end by 9 bases; junction bases not matched to a gene: 17. The CDR3 sequence is CASLPPGTGEGMPQHF. Here the CDR3 DNA reads TGTGCCAGTCTTCCGCCCGGGACAGGGGAGGGAATGCCCCAGCATTTT.